This T cell receptor (beta chain) originates from a study of control samples from healthy donors and cancer patients. The data were produced by immunoSEQ multiplex PCR, yet TCRdb's version contains in-frame clones alone and is incomplete. Seen here are around 75,000 clones, approximately 92% observed once, and the top ten hold about 5%. Germline loops: CDR1 MGHRA, CDR2 YSYEKL. Trimming removed 0 bases at V and 7 bases at J, with 10 bases between. There are 15 residues in the CDR3. The origin of this receptor is a woman aged 55-69 years in good health. Input material: blood. The chain combines TRBV4-1 with TRBJ1-6; no definite D call. The CDR3 nucleotides read TGCGCCAGCAGCCAAGACTCAAGGAGAAATTCACCCCTCCACTTT. It is translated as CASSQDSRRNSPLHF.